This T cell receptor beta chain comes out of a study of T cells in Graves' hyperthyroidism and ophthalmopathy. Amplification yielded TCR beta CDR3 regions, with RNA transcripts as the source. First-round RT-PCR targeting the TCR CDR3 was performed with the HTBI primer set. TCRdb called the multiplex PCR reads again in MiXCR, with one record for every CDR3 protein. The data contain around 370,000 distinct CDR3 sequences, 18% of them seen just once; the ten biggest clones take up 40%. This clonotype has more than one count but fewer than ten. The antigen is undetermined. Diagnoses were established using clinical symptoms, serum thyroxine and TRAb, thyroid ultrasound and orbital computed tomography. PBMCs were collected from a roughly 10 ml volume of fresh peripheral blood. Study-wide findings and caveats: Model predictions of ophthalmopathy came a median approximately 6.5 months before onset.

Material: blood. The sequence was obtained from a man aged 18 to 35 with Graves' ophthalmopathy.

The CDR3 is CSLTEFFYGYTF. CDR3 nucleotide sequence: TGTAGCCTGACAGAGTTTTTCTATGGCTACACCTTC. This chain connects TRBV24-1 to TRBJ1-2, with D perhaps matching TRBD1 (5 bases). The CDR3 consists of 12 residues. Germline assignment: CDR1 KGHDR and CDR2 SFDVKD.